Presented here are 20 T cell receptor beta chains from one specimen sequenced in a study of preoperative IRX-2 immunotherapy in early breast cancer. The treatment: preoperative locoregional IRX-2 cytokine immunotherapy. Only in-frame clones appear in the TCRdb table, and some are missing; sequencing was by immunoSEQ multiplex PCR. This sample has approximately 26,000 clones, with approximately 72% found just once. The sample consisted of lymph node tissue, taken after IRX-2 immunotherapy. The receptors were gathered from a human donor with breast cancer.

The chain employs TRBV6-8 and TRBJ1-2; tentatively, D is TRBD1 (5 bases). CDR1 is MNHGY and CDR2 is SAAAGT in the germline V gene. V lost 0 bases, J lost 8 bases, and 16 bases lay in between. This CDR3 has 15 residues. The CDR3 region has the DNA TGTGCCAGCAGTTACTCGGGGCAGGGAAAGAGGGGCTACACCTTC. Its translation: CASSYSGQGKRGYTF.

The CDR3: CASTSAGGPGEQYF. Written as DNA, the CDR3 is TGTGCCAGCACATCAGCGGGAGGGCCGGGAGAGCAGTACTTC. The chain joins TRBV28 to TRBJ2-7; TRBD2 matches at 10 bases. The CDR3 length is 14 residues. Per germline, CDR1 MDHEN and CDR2 SYDVKM. J gave up 7 bases and V 7 bases, and 10 bases lay outside the gene matches. The variable domain in full, completed from reference TRBV28 and TRBJ2-7, reads DVKVTQSSRYLVKRTGEKVFLECVQDMDHENMFWYRQDPGLGLRLIYFSYDVKMKEKGDIPEGYSVSREKKERFSLILESASTNQTSMYLCASTSAGGPGEQYFGPGTRLTVT.

This chain uses TRBV15 with TRBJ2-1, with a tentative D call TRBD2 (5 bases). This CDR3 is 14 amino acids long. V was cut by 3 bases and J by 0 bases, with 6 bases left in between. In germline, CDR1 is LNHNV, CDR2 YYDKDF (reference sequence). As DNA, the CDR3 is TGTGCCACCAGCAGTAGCGCCTCCTACAATGAGCAGTTCTTC. Its protein product is CATSSSASYNEQFF.

This clone showed up just a few times. The chain links TRBV14 to TRBJ1-5; D uncertain. The germline CDR1 and CDR2 sequences are SGHDN and FVKESK. The CDR3 has 10 residues. The CDR3, as DNA: TGTAAGCAAACCAGTCAGCCCCAGCATTTT. This translates into CKQTSQPQHF.

The J gene is TRBJ2-1, the V gene TRBV19, with unresolved D. The germline CDR1 and CDR2 sequences are LNHDA and SQIVND (reference sequence). Trimming took 3 bases from V and 3 from J, leaving 9 bases between them. The CDR3 is made up of 14 amino acids. The CDR3 region has the DNA TGTGCCAGTAGTATCTCGCTAGTCTACAATGAGCAGTTCTTC. Amino acids: CASSISLVYNEQFF.

The table lists this clone with a few counts. The rearrangement uses TRBV11-3 and TRBJ1-4; tentative D call: TRBD1 (5 bases). The CDR3 sequence is 14 residues long. Germline CDR1 and CDR2: SGHNT and YENEEA. V shed 3 bases and J shed 7 bases, with 12 bases lying between them. CDR3 DNA: TGTGCCAGCAGCTTTGGAGGGGCGGGTGAAAAACTGTTTTTT. Its translation is CASSFGGAGEKLFF.

The rearrangement joins TRBV14 to TRBJ2-7; 8 bases agree with TRBD1. Germline values: CDR1 SGHDN, CDR2 FVKESK. The CDR3 is 13 amino acids. V trimming: 4 bases; J trimming: 4 bases; junction bases outside the gene matches: 3. CDR3 bases: TGTGCCAGCAGCCCCCGGACAGGGTACGAGCAGTACTTC. Translation gives CASSPRTGYEQYF.

The chain carries TRBV11-3 and TRBJ1-2; possible D gene TRBD1, 6 bases. Germline values: CDR1 SGHNT, CDR2 YENEEA. This CDR3 has 16 amino acids. Trimming stripped 4 bases from V and 8 bases from J, with 23 bases between. CDR3: CASSSVQRGGRGGYTF. CDR3 DNA: TGTGCCAGCAGCTCAGTACAGAGGGGGGGAAGGGGAGGCTACACCTTC.

The rearrangement links TRBV29-1 to TRBJ2-6, with D unresolved. The CDR3 length is 12 residues. Germline-derived CDR1 and CDR2 are SQVTM and ANQGSEA. V was cut by 7 bases and J by 0 bases, with 4 bases left in between. The chain's CDR3 is CSADSGANVLTF. As DNA, the CDR3 is TGCAGCGCGGACTCTGGGGCCAACGTCCTGACTTTC.

The CDR3 region has the DNA TGTGCCAGCAGCGTCCGGGACAGTGGAAACACCATATATTTT. Its translation is CASSVRDSGNTIYF. This sequence joins TRBV11-3 and TRBJ1-3; TRBD1 agrees at 7 bases. Germline lookup yields CDR1 SGHNT and CDR2 YENEEA. The CDR3 sequence is 14 residues long. Germline trimming cut 5 bases from V and 3 bases from J; bases unmatched to any gene: 4.

This clone appeared a single time. The chain has TRBV27 and TRBJ2-1, with 10 bases aligning to TRBD2. J gave up 4 bases and V 6 bases, and 9 bases lay outside the gene matches. Germline lookup yields CDR1 MNHEY and CDR2 SMNVEV (reference sequence). CDR3 length: 16 amino acids. Here the CDR3 reads CASSPRGAGGYNEQFF. For the CDR3, the DNA is TGTGCCAGCAGCCCCCGAGGAGCGGGAGGGTACAATGAGCAGTTCTTC.

The chain links TRBV12-5 to TRBJ2-1; TRBD1 matches at 9 bases. J gave up 2 bases and V 5 bases, and 4 bases lay outside the gene matches. Looked up from germline, CDR1 is LGHNT and CDR2 is FRNRAP. This CDR3 is built from 15 residues. Written as DNA, the CDR3 is TGTGCTAGTGGTCACGGACAGGGGACCTACAATGAGCAGTTCTTC. As protein: CASGHGQGTYNEQFF. Full variable domain (missing parts from reference TRBV12-5 and TRBJ2-1): DARVTQTPRHKVTEMGQEVTMRCQPILGHNTVFWYRQTMMQGLELLAYFRNRAPLDDSGMPKDRFSAEMPDATLATLKIQPSEPRDSAVYFCASGHGQGTYNEQFFGPGTRLTVL.

The chain joins TRBV1 to TRBJ2-1. TRBV1 is listed as a pseudogene. This CDR3 region has 14 residues. The CDR3 sequence is CASSQDYQRNEQFF. The CDR3 nucleotides read TGCGCCAGCAGCCAAGATTACCAACGTAATGAGCAGTTCTTC.

Only one count was recorded for this clone. This chain links TRBV11-3 with TRBJ1-2; possible D gene TRBD1, 5 bases. The CDR3 is made up of 14 amino acids. Per the germline V gene, CDR1 is SGHNT and CDR2 is YENEEA. V was shortened by 7 bases and J by 6 bases, with 18 bases between the two germline ends. The CDR3 reads CASTIVRGDHGYTF. DNA for the CDR3: TGTGCCAGCACCATTGTTAGGGGTGATCATGGCTACACCTTC.

This clone was found a few times. The chain couples TRBV6-8 to TRBJ1-2, with 10 bases aligning to TRBD1. Germline V gives CDR1 MNHGY, CDR2 SAAAGT. V gave up 0 bases and J gave up 4 bases; unmatched junction bases: 8. The CDR3 covers 17 residues. The CDR3 here is CASSYSPGTGAFYGYTF. DNA for the CDR3: TGTGCCAGCAGTTACTCCCCCGGGACAGGGGCCTTCTATGGCTACACCTTC.

This sequence joins TRBV11-3 and TRBJ2-1; the match to TRBD2 covers 8 bases. Germline V gene data show CDR1 as SGHNT and CDR2 as YENEEA. Germline trimming cut 5 bases from V and 5 bases from J; bases unmatched to any gene: 14. This CDR3 comprises 17 residues. The CDR3 loop reads CASSLPGAGGFDNEQFF. CDR3 in DNA: TGTGCCAGCAGCCTCCCCGGGGCGGGAGGTTTCGACAATGAGCAGTTCTTC.

The J gene is TRBJ2-7, the V gene TRBV10-1; 10 nucleotides agree with TRBD2. Germline lookup yields CDR1 WNHNN and CDR2 SYGVQD (reference sequence). CDR3 length: 14 amino acids. With V trimmed by 3 bases and J by 4 bases, 3 bases remained unmatched. CDR3 sequence (DNA): TGCGCCAGCAGTGATGGAGCGGGAGGGTACGAGCAGTACTTC. Protein product: CASSDGAGGYEQYF.

The rearrangement joins TRBV19 to TRBJ1-5; the D gene is possibly TRBD1 (5 bases). The CDR3 has 13 amino acids. The germline V gene has CDR1 LNHDA and CDR2 SQIVND (reference sequence). The V end lost 3 bases, the J end lost 8 bases, and 11 bases lay between the germline ends. Here the CDR3 DNA reads TGTGCCAGTAGTATCCCCGGGGGAAAGCCCCAGCATTTT. Protein sequence: CASSIPGGKPQHF.

The chain recombines TRBV11-3 with TRBJ2-7; the match to TRBD2 covers 8 bases. CDR3 length equals 16 residues. CDR1 is SGHNT, CDR2 YENEEA, per germline. V shed 1 base and J 6 bases; nucleotides not matched to a gene: 11. The chain's CDR3 is CASSLGTSGPFREQYF. CDR3 DNA sequence: TGTGCCAGCAGCTTAGGCACTAGCGGCCCATTTCGCGAGCAGTACTTC.

This chain connects TRBV19 to TRBJ2-5; 12 bases fit TRBD2. The V and J ends lost 6 bases and 4 bases, in that order; junction bases with no gene match: 6. There are 15 residues in the CDR3. Germline values: CDR1 LNHDA, CDR2 SQIVND (reference sequence). The CDR3 reads CASSLAGGPRETQYF. The CDR3, as DNA: TGTGCCAGTAGCCTAGCGGGAGGGCCGCGAGAGACCCAGTACTTC.